A single sample is the source of the 26 T cell receptor beta chains below, sequenced in a study of blood T cell repertoires in COVID-19. TCRdb keeps only in-frame clones here, not all; method: immunoSEQ multiplex PCR. The sample consists of about 480,000 clones, around nine tenths of them appearing once. The source material was PBMCs or T cells enriched from blood (not recorded which). These receptors were collected from a woman aged 35 to 49 who had recovered from COVID-19.

The J gene is TRBJ2-1, the V gene TRBV11-2; the D gene is possibly TRBD2 (5 bases). Trimming stripped 5 bases from V and 5 bases from J, with 25 bases between. The length of the CDR3 is 18 residues. CDR1 SGHAT and CDR2 FQNNGV come from the germline V gene. CDR3 sequence: CASSPEWGARGRDNEQFF. The CDR3 DNA is TGTGCCAGCAGCCCCGAGTGGGGAGCCCGAGGTAGGGACAATGAGCAGTTCTTC. Full variable domain (rest looked up from reference TRBV11-2 and TRBJ2-1): EAGVAQSPRYKIIEKRQSVAFWCNPISGHATLYWYQQILGQGPKLLIQFQNNGVVDDSQLPKDRFSAERLKGVDSTLKIQPAKLEDSAVYLCASSPEWGARGRDNEQFFGPGTRLTVL.

J is TRBJ2-2 and V is TRBV5-1; 8 nucleotides agree with TRBD1. This CDR3 is built from 16 residues. Germline lookup yields CDR1 SGHRS and CDR2 YFSETQ. The V gene end was trimmed by 4 bases and the J gene end by 5 bases; junction bases not matched to a gene: 10. The CDR3 protein is CASSGEGQGRTGELFF. CDR3 sequence (DNA): TGCGCCAGCAGCGGGGAAGGACAGGGTCGAACCGGGGAGCTGTTTTTT. The full variable domain, in which reference TRBV5-1 and TRBJ2-2 provide the parts outside the CDR3, is KAGVTQTPRYLIKTRGQQVTLSCSPISGHRSVSWYQQTPGQGLQFLFEYFSETQRNKGNFPGRFSGRQFSNSRSEMNVSTLELGDSALYLCASSGEGQGRTGELFFGEGSRLTVL.

The rearrangement uses TRBV4-3 and TRBJ1-2; D remains ambiguous. V was shortened by 1 base and J by 6 bases, with 18 bases between the two germline ends. Per the germline V gene, CDR1 is LGHNA and CDR2 is YSLEER. The CDR3 consists of 16 residues. The CDR3 DNA follows: TGCGCCAGCAGCCAAGTGTCTTCCGGACTCTTGGATGGCTACACCTTC. Protein product: CASSQVSSGLLDGYTF.

V usage is TRBV18 and J usage is TRBJ2-5; 8 bases map to TRBD2. Germline lookup yields CDR1 KGHSH and CDR2 LQKENI. This CDR3 spans 14 amino acids. Unmatched junction bases numbered 5, after V lost 4 bases and J lost 4 bases. CDR3 in DNA: TGTGCCAGCTCACACCGGGAGGGCCGAGAGACCCAGTACTTC. This gives the protein CASSHREGRETQYF.

V gene TRBV2 combines with J gene TRBJ2-7; TRBD1 matches at 7 bases. With V trimmed by 2 bases and J by 2 bases, 15 bases remained unmatched. Germline V lookup: CDR1 SNHLY, CDR2 FYNNEI. This CDR3 comprises 18 residues. As DNA, the CDR3 is TGTGCCAGCAGTGAATTTAGTGCTCCGAGGACAGGTCCCTACGAGCAGTACTTC. Protein: CASSEFSAPRTGPYEQYF.

The chain uses TRBV12-5 and TRBJ2-1; D unclear. The V gene lost 4 bases and the J gene lost 7 bases, with 17 bases spanning the gap. Germline CDR1 and CDR2: LGHNT and FRNRAP. The CDR3 is 15 amino acids. This CDR3 reads CASGSFRRSRNEQFF. The CDR3 region has the DNA TGTGCTAGTGGTTCCTTCAGGCGAAGCCGTAATGAGCAGTTCTTC.

The chain combines TRBV7-2 with TRBJ2-2; a weak D match, TRBD1 (6 bases). Germline V gives CDR1 SGHTA, CDR2 FQGNSA. The V end lost 2 bases, the J end lost 5 bases, and 12 bases lay between the germline ends. The CDR3 covers 15 residues. Written as DNA, the CDR3 is TGTGCCAGCAGCTTATCAGGGGTTCGGACCGGGGAGCTGTTTTTT. The encoded protein is CASSLSGVRTGELFF.

The chain is built from TRBV7-2 and TRBJ1-4; 8 bases map to TRBD1. The CDR3 runs 15 residues. Germline CDR1 and CDR2: SGHTA and FQGNSA. Trimming at V came to 5 bases and at J to 8 bases, leaving 10 bases not matched to a gene. This chain's CDR3 is CASSTTGAAREKLFF. In nucleotides, the CDR3 is TGTGCCAGCAGCACGACAGGGGCCGCGAGGGAAAAACTGTTTTTT.

This clone was observed once. CDR3 sequence reads: CSVEDDRVPYGYTF. CDR3 sequence (DNA): TGCAGCGTTGAAGATGACAGGGTCCCTTATGGCTACACCTTC. This sequence joins TRBV29-1 and TRBJ1-2; 7 bases map to TRBD1. Germline CDR1 SQVTM, CDR2 ANQGSEA. V lost 0 bases and J lost 5; bases outside the gene matches: 6. CDR3 length equals 14 residues.

This sequence joins TRBV5-4 and TRBJ2-7, with TRBD1 as a possible D gene (5 bases). V lost 4 bases to trimming and J lost 1 base, with 18 bases between them. Germline V CDR1 and CDR2: SGHNT, YYREEE (reference sequence). This CDR3 comprises 16 residues. The CDR3 reads CASSPDRRVLSYEQYF. CDR3 DNA sequence: TGTGCCAGCAGCCCCGACCGCAGGGTCTTATCCTACGAGCAGTACTTC.

The genes are TRBV6-5 and TRBJ1-1, with 7 bases matching TRBD1. Trimming cost V 8 bases and J 2 bases; bases outside gene matches: 8. Germline V gene data show CDR1 as MNHEY and CDR2 as SVGAGI. This CDR3 contains 14 residues. DNA of the CDR3: TGTGCCAGCCGCCCGACAGGGACAAACACTGAAGCTTTCTTT. As protein: CASRPTGTNTEAFF.

The chain is built from TRBV10-3 and TRBJ2-7; TRBD1 is a possible D gene (6 bases). CDR1 is ENHRY and CDR2 is SYGVKD in the germline V gene. The CDR3 has 13 amino acids. V was pared by 4 bases and J by 5 bases, with 12 bases between. The CDR3 region is CAISVDRLDEQYF. In DNA form, the CDR3 reads TGTGCCATCAGTGTTGACAGGCTAGACGAGCAGTACTTC.

This chain uses TRBV18 with TRBJ1-2; 7 bases align to TRBD1. The germline CDR1 and CDR2 sequences are KGHSH and LQKENI. V shed 3 bases, J shed 0 bases, and the junction held 10 bases outside the gene matches. CDR3 length: 17 residues. CDR3 nucleotides: TGTGCCAGCTCACCGGCGACAGGGACAAACCCTAACTATGGCTACACCTTC. This encodes CASSPATGTNPNYGYTF. The variable domain in full, with the rest retrieved from reference TRBV18 and TRBJ1-2, is NAGVMQNPRHLVRRRGQEARLRCSPMKGHSHVYWYRQLPEEGLKFMVYLQKENIIDESGMPKERFSAEFPKEGPSILRIQQVVRGDSAAYFCASSPATGTNPNYGYTFGSGTRLTVV.

Worth noting for this clone: The same CDR3 is also encoded by other DNA sequences in this sample. The chain joins TRBV5-1 to TRBJ1-3; D remains unclear. CDR1 SGHRS and CDR2 YFSETQ come from the germline V gene. The CDR3 is made up of 13 amino acids. Deletions cut 4 bases from V and 0 bases from J, with 5 bases between. Here the CDR3 DNA reads TGCGCCAGCAGCCCAGACTCTGGAAACACCATATATTTT. Translating gives CASSPDSGNTIYF.

The V gene is TRBV29-1, the J gene TRBJ2-7, with a tentative D call TRBD2 (6 bases). The germline V and J ends were trimmed by 6 bases and 2 bases, with 14 bases remaining between them. The CDR3 runs 13 residues. Germline CDR1 reads SQVTM; CDR2 reads ANQGSEA. In DNA, the CDR3 is TGCAGCGTCCGAAGGGGACTGACCTACGAGCAGTACTTC. Amino acid sequence: CSVRRGLTYEQYF.

The chain joins TRBV25-1 to TRBJ2-1; the D is unclear. The CDR3 sequence is 13 residues long. Trimming stripped 4 bases from V and 9 bases from J, with 13 bases between. Germline V CDR1 and CDR2: MGHDK, SYGVNS. CDR3 coding DNA: TGTGCCAGCAGTGCGATCGGGTTAAGTGAGCAGTTCTTC. The encoded protein is CASSAIGLSEQFF.

The J gene is TRBJ2-2, the V gene TRBV12-3 or TRBV12-4, with TRBD2 matching over 7 bases. The CDR3 runs 13 residues. Trimming took 5 bases from V and 5 from J; bases not matched to a gene: 2. CDR3 coding DNA: TGTGCCAGCAGTCTGCGGGAGACCGGGGAGCTGTTTTTT. This translates into CASSLRETGELFF.

The gene calls are TRBV4-2 and TRBJ1-1; D may be TRBD1 (6 bases). The germline gives CDR1 LGHNA, CDR2 YNFKEQ. The V gene lost 0 bases and the J gene lost 11 bases, with 13 bases spanning the gap. The CDR3 consists of 13 residues. The DNA for the CDR3 is TGTGCCAGCAGCCAAGATCGGGGGGCAGATGCTTTCTTT. It codes for CASSQDRGADAFF.

This sequence joins TRBV27 and TRBJ2-7; 8 positions agree with TRBD1. CDR3 length: 14 residues. The junction had 5 bases not matched to a gene; V was cut back by 1 base and J by 6 bases. Germline loops: CDR1 MNHEY, CDR2 SMNVEV (reference sequence). The DNA for the CDR3 is TGTGCCAGCAGTTTATTAGGGCAGGGGGCCGAGCAGTACTTC. Its protein product is CASSLLGQGAEQYF.

This chain connects TRBV4-3 to TRBJ2-7, with D perhaps matching TRBD2 (5 bases). This CDR3 is 16 amino acids long. CDR1 is LGHNA and CDR2 is YSLEER in the germline V gene. Deletions cut 1 base from V and 1 base from J, with 14 bases between. CDR3 in amino acids: CASSQAIVGMSYEQYF. Here the CDR3 DNA reads TGCGCCAGCAGCCAAGCCATAGTCGGGATGTCCTACGAGCAGTACTTC.

The CDR3 bases are TGTGCCAGCGAGCCAGGTTTTACCACTGAAGCTTTCTTT. This translates into CASEPGFTTEAFF. The V gene is TRBV10-3, the J gene TRBJ1-1; D gene unclear. CDR1 is ENHRY, CDR2 SYGVKD, per germline. The CDR3 has 13 residues. V shed 10 bases and J shed 4 bases, with 16 bases lying between them.

J is TRBJ2-5 and V is TRBV24-1; the match to TRBD1 covers 9 bases. V shed 5 bases, J shed 4 bases, and the junction held 10 bases outside the gene matches. The CDR3 sequence is 16 residues long. CDR1 KGHDR and CDR2 SFDVKD come from the germline V gene. CDR3 protein: CATSVRDRAMGETQYF. DNA for the CDR3: TGTGCCACCAGTGTCCGGGACAGGGCCATGGGAGAGACCCAGTACTTC.

The chain recombines TRBV29-1 with TRBJ1-3; 9 bases are a match to TRBD1. Germline CDR1 SQVTM, CDR2 ANQGSEA. The CDR3 extends over 17 amino acids. J lost 2 bases, V lost 6 bases, and 14 bases had no gene match. The CDR3 protein is CSVQYTQGAGTGNTIYF. The DNA of the CDR3 is TGCAGCGTGCAATATACACAGGGGGCCGGCACTGGAAACACCATATATTTT.

The rearrangement uses TRBV5-8 and TRBJ2-1, with D perhaps matching TRBD2 (7 bases). The germline CDR1 and CDR2 sequences are SGHTS and YDEGEE. This CDR3 region has 18 residues. Trimming left V 2 bases short and J 2 bases short, with 20 bases between. As DNA, the CDR3 is TGTGCCAGCAGCTTTATTCGGCACAGGGAGGGCCCCTACAATGAGCAGTTCTTC. Translating it yields CASSFIRHREGPYNEQFF.

V and J are TRBV28 and TRBJ1-3; 9 bases agree with TRBD1. J gave up 0 bases and V 4 bases, and 7 bases lay outside the gene matches. This CDR3 is 17 amino acids long. The germline gives CDR1 MDHEN, CDR2 SYDVKM. CDR3 DNA sequence: TGTGCCAGCAGTTCCCGGGGACAGGGTATCTCTGGAAACACCATATATTTT. Amino acids: CASSSRGQGISGNTIYF.

The chain combines TRBV19 with TRBJ1-2, with 10 bases matching TRBD1. The V and J ends lost 7 bases and 2 bases, in that order; junction bases with no gene match: 7. Per the germline V gene, CDR1 is LNHDA and CDR2 is SQIVND (reference sequence). The CDR3 totals 15 residues. As DNA, the CDR3 is TGTGCCAGTACGACGACAGGGGGCTCGAACTATGGCTACACCTTC. Amino acid sequence: CASTTTGGSNYGYTF.